The present T cell receptor beta chain was sequenced within a study of cytomegalovirus exposure and HLA in healthy donors. General study findings and limits: With DRB1 most and HLA-C fewest, TCR association rates differed between HLA loci in a later analysis.

This clone came up once. Its antigen is unknown. The germline gives CDR1 SNHLY, CDR2 FYNNEI. CDR3 length: 15 amino acids. V dropped 2 bases and J dropped 1; count of bases not matched to a gene: 2. Primers included in the PCR were 60 Vbeta and 13 Jbeta primers. Only in-frame clones appear in the TCRdb table, and some are missing; sequencing was by immunoSEQ multiplex PCR. The sample records some 110,000 clones, approximately 80% being singletons. This sequence joins TRBV2 and TRBJ2-1; the match to TRBD2 covers 7 bases. This sequence originates from a woman aged 40 to 55 in good health and CMV-seropositive. Material for sequencing was PBMCs. The CDR3: CASSELAASYNEQFF. The CDR3 DNA reads as TGTGCCAGCAGTGAACTAGCGGCATCCTACAATGAGCAGTTCTTC. Filled out from reference TRBV2 and TRBJ2-1, the complete variable domain reads EPEVTQTPSHQVTQMGQEVILRCVPISNHLYFYWYRQILGQKVEFLVSFYNNEISEKSEIFDDQFSVERPDGSNFTLKIRSTKLEDSAMYFCASSELAASYNEQFFGPGTRLTVL.